The 28 T cell receptor beta chains presented below share a single source sample, sequenced in a study of OX40 agonist ivuxolimab in advanced cancers. Measured with immunoSEQ multiplex PCR; TCRdb has only the in-frame clones, and not every one. The table has approximately 29,000 clones, around four fifths seen once. This sample comprised CD4+ or CD8+ T cells sorted from blood, obtained in a trial of the OX40 agonist ivuxolimab. Receptors were obtained from an adult with an advanced solid tumor such as melanoma, head and neck, liver or kidney cancer.

This chain uses TRBV19 with TRBJ2-3; 10 nucleotides align to TRBD1. Germline V gene sequence: CDR1 LNHDA, CDR2 SQIVND (reference sequence). The CDR3 covers 18 residues. V lost 0 bases and J lost 0; bases outside the gene matches: 6. The CDR3 DNA sequence: TGTGCCAGTAGTATAGATCCGACAGGGGGCTCGAGCACAGATACGCAGTATTTT. This translates into CASSIDPTGGSSTDTQYF.

The V and J genes are TRBV5-8 and TRBJ2-3; 9 bases line up with TRBD1. With V trimmed by 3 bases and J by 0 bases, 14 bases remained unmatched. CDR1 is SGHTS and CDR2 is YDEGEE in the germline V gene. The CDR3 totals 19 residues. The CDR3 DNA reads TGTGCCAGCAGCTGGGTCCCCGGACAGGGGAGCTCTAGCACAGATACGCAGTATTTT. Encoded protein: CASSWVPGQGSSSTDTQYF.

The chain combines TRBV19 with TRBJ2-3; 9 nucleotides agree with TRBD2. J gave up 0 bases and V 9 bases, and 7 bases lay outside the gene matches. Germline lookup yields CDR1 LNHDA and CDR2 SQIVND (reference sequence). This CDR3 comprises 15 residues. The CDR3 protein is CASGGGVTSTDTQYF. Here the CDR3 DNA reads TGTGCCAGCGGCGGGGGGGTTACTAGCACAGATACGCAGTATTTT.

The chain links TRBV7-9 to TRBJ2-7, with TRBD1 matching 9 bases. With 5 bases clipped from V and 7 bases from J, the junction kept 9 bases outside the gene matches. The CDR3 has 14 amino acids. From germline, CDR1 is SEHNR and CDR2 FQNEAQ (reference sequence). The CDR3 here is CASSRGQGMLEQYF. The CDR3 nucleotides are TGTGCCAGCAGCCGGGGACAGGGAATGTTGGAGCAGTACTTC.

The rearrangement joins TRBV6-5 to TRBJ1-1, with unresolved D. Trimming took off 2 bases at V and 0 bases at J, with 7 bases between the two ends. Germline V gives CDR1 MNHEY, CDR2 SVGAGI. The CDR3 is 14 amino acids. DNA of the CDR3: TGTGCCAGCAGTTACACAGCCATGAACACTGAAGCTTTCTTT. Protein sequence: CASSYTAMNTEAFF.

This chain connects TRBV2 to TRBJ2-7, with D possibly being TRBD1 or TRBD2 (6 bases each). The V and J ends lost 3 bases and 0 bases respectively, with 18 bases between them. Germline CDR1 reads SNHLY; CDR2 reads FYNNEI. The CDR3 sequence is 17 residues long. The CDR3 bases are TGTGCCAGCAGTGATCTATCCCCGGGGGCGTCCTCCTACGAGCAGTACTTC. Translating it yields CASSDLSPGASSYEQYF.

The chain links TRBV4-1 to TRBJ2-5, with 14 bases lining up with TRBD2. CDR1 is MGHRA, CDR2 YSYEKL, per germline. This CDR3 has 20 residues. Trimming at V came to 3 bases and at J to 5 bases, leaving 17 bases not matched to a gene. The CDR3 region has the DNA TGCGCCAGCAGCCAGCGAGGACTAGCGGGGGGTACTCGGGGGGCCGAGACCCAGTACTTC. Encoded protein: CASSQRGLAGGTRGAETQYF.

V usage is TRBV9 and J usage is TRBJ2-3; D remains unclear. Germline values: CDR1 SGDLS, CDR2 YYNGEE. The length of the CDR3 is 14 residues. Trimming removed 2 bases from V and 0 bases from J, with 7 bases in between. The CDR3 DNA is TGTGCCAGCAGCGTTAGGGTGAGCACAGATACGCAGTATTTT. It codes for CASSVRVSTDTQYF.

This clone was picked up one time. The germline gene is not matched at one end of the junction; a read error may be the cause. The J gene is TRBJ1-5, the V gene TRBV2, with TRBD1 matching 8 bases. This CDR3 contains 17 residues. CDR1 and CDR2 from the germline V gene are SNHLY and FYNNEI. The CDR3 region is CASSEGQGARGNQPQHF. The DNA for the CDR3 is TGTGCCAGCAGCGAAGGGCAGGGGGCGCGGGGCAATCAGCCCCAGCATTTT.

The chain uses TRBV9 and TRBJ1-2; TRBD1 is a possible D gene (5 bases). Deletions cut 0 bases from V and 0 bases from J, with 21 bases between. The germline gives CDR1 SGDLS, CDR2 YYNGEE. The CDR3 is made up of 19 amino acids. The CDR3 sequence is CASSVEETDYSSANYGYTF. The CDR3 nucleotides are TGTGCCAGCAGCGTAGAGGAGACAGACTACTCCTCCGCTAACTATGGCTACACCTTC.

The chain recombines TRBV21-1 with TRBJ1-5. TRBV21-1 is listed as a pseudogene. This CDR3 is built from 15 residues. In DNA, the CDR3 is TGTGCCAGCAGCAAACGGCGGGTTAGCAATCAGCCCCAGCATTTT. Residues: CASSKRRVSNQPQHF.

The gene calls are TRBV7-5 and TRBJ1-2; the D segment call TRBD1 is taken from the table without a DNA check. TRBV7-5 is a recognized pseudogene. The CDR3 extends over 13 amino acids. The CDR3 spells CASSDRGLYGYTF. The CDR3 nucleotides read TGTGCCAGCAGCGACAGGGGCCTCTATGGCTACACCTTC.

A few counts support this clone. The chain links TRBV13 to TRBJ1-2, with a weak D call TRBD1 (5 bases). Trimming removed 5 bases from V and 8 bases from J, with 12 bases in between. Germline CDR1 and CDR2: PRHDT and FYEKMQ (reference sequence). This CDR3 contains 12 residues. The CDR3 reads CASSPGAGGYTF. The CDR3 nucleotides are TGTGCCAGCAGCCCCGGGGCCGGGGGCTACACCTTC.

This rearrangement joins TRBV4-2 to TRBJ2-1; D is unresolved. CDR3 length: 10 amino acids. The V and J ends lost 2 bases and 15 bases respectively, with 8 bases between them. Germline-derived CDR1 and CDR2 are LGHNA and YNFKEQ. This chain's CDR3 is CASSQKNMFF. In nucleotides, the CDR3 is TGTGCCAGCAGCCAAAAGAACATGTTCTTC.

The gene calls are TRBV7-6 and TRBJ1-1; D is unclear. CDR1 is SGHVS and CDR2 is FNYEAQ in the germline V gene. This CDR3 is 13 amino acids long. V was cut by 5 bases and J by 7 bases, with 14 bases left in between. The CDR3 DNA follows: TGTGCCAGCAGCACCACTCCGGACGGTGAAGCTTTCTTT. Its protein is CASSTTPDGEAFF.

V is TRBV5-5 and J is TRBJ2-5; weak D call: TRBD2 (5 bases). The CDR3 extends over 14 amino acids. V shed 5 bases and J shed 2 bases, with 13 bases lying between them. Germline V CDR1 and CDR2: SGHKS, YYEKEE (reference sequence). The CDR3 sequence: CASSPGEWQETQYF. As DNA, the CDR3 is TGTGCCAGCAGTCCCGGGGAATGGCAAGAGACCCAGTACTTC.

The V call is TRBV7-9, the J call TRBJ2-5, with 9 bases that match TRBD2. The trim removed 6 bases at V and 5 bases at J, leaving 7 bases unmatched. The germline V gene encodes CDR1 SEHNR and CDR2 FQNEAQ (reference sequence). The CDR3 runs to 14 residues. The CDR3 DNA follows: TGTGCCAGCAGGGTTAGCGGGGGACAGGAGACCCAGTACTTC. Encoded protein: CASRVSGGQETQYF.

This chain joins TRBV4-3 and TRBJ2-3; no clear D gene. There are 14 residues in the CDR3. Trimming left V 0 bases short and J 2 bases short, with 6 bases between. Germline values: CDR1 LGHNA, CDR2 YSLEER. CDR3 DNA sequence: TGCGCCAGCAGCCAAGAGGCGTACACAGATACGCAGTATTTT. It codes for CASSQEAYTDTQYF.

The gene calls are TRBV6-5 and TRBJ1-5; D gene unclear. The CDR3 is made up of 13 amino acids. Per germline, CDR1 MNHEY and CDR2 SVGAGI. Trimming cost V 4 bases and J 6 bases, with 10 bases left between them. CDR3 bases: TGTGCCAGCAGTTCGGCCTCCTTTCAGCCCCAGCATTTT. Its translation is CASSSASFQPQHF.

This clone showed up just once. The chain recombines TRBV7-9 with TRBJ2-7, with 7 bases aligning to TRBD2. The germline V gene has CDR1 SEHNR and CDR2 FQNEAQ (reference sequence). V lost 5 bases, J lost 4 bases, and 14 bases stayed unmatched. The CDR3 runs to 16 residues. The CDR3 DNA is TGTGCCAGCAGCCCCTCAGTGACGCGGGGGAGGTACGAGCAGTACTTC. It specifies CASSPSVTRGRYEQYF.

The rearrangement links TRBV4-1 to TRBJ2-7; D may match TRBD1 or TRBD2 (5 bases each). CDR3 length: 14 amino acids. The germline gives CDR1 MGHRA, CDR2 YSYEKL. V was shortened by 4 bases and J by 5 bases, with 15 bases between the two germline ends. For the CDR3, the DNA is TGCGCCAGCAGCCCCCGGGGCGAGGGTGACGAGCAGTACTTC. It translates to CASSPRGEGDEQYF.

The chain carries TRBV29-1 and TRBJ1-3; D unresolved. Trimming pared 0 bases from V and 0 bases from J, leaving 15 bases between. CDR3 length equals 17 residues. The V gene's germline CDR1 is SQVTM and CDR2 ANQGSEA. CDR3 residues: CSVEDLEGDNSGNTIYF. Written as DNA, the CDR3 is TGCAGCGTTGAAGATTTGGAAGGCGACAACTCTGGAAACACCATATATTTT.

By share, this clone counts as large. The chain is built from TRBV27 and TRBJ1-2; D is possibly TRBD1 (5 bases). There are 13 residues in the CDR3. Germline V gene lookup returns CDR1 MNHEY and CDR2 SMNVEV (reference sequence). V was pared by 9 bases and J by 0 bases, with 11 bases between. The CDR3 loop is CASKQASNYGYTF. The CDR3 region has the DNA TGTGCCAGTAAACAGGCCTCTAACTATGGCTACACCTTC.

About this clone: Other DNA sequences of this sample code for an identical CDR3. This chain's CDR3 is CASSVGDSSGNTIYF. CDR3 DNA: TGTGCCAGCAGCGTGGGGGACAGCTCTGGAAACACCATATATTTT. The chain joins TRBV9 to TRBJ1-3, with 7 bases identical to TRBD1. The CDR3 consists of 15 residues. Germline loops: CDR1 SGDLS, CDR2 YYNGEE. V trimming: 2 bases; J trimming: 0 bases; junction bases outside the gene matches: 2. Full variable domain (remainder filled in from reference TRBV9 and TRBJ1-3): DSGVTQTPKHLITATGQRVTLRCSPRSGDLSVYWYQQSLDQGLQFLIQYYNGEERAKGNILERFSAQQFPDLHSELNLSSLELGDSALYFCASSVGDSSGNTIYFGEGSWLTVV.

This clone appeared a single time. The chain employs TRBV11-1 and TRBJ2-7; possibly TRBD2 for D (5 bases). V was clipped by 5 bases and J by 2 bases, with 13 bases between them. The germline V gene encodes CDR1 SGHAT and CDR2 FQDESV (reference sequence). The CDR3 contains 14 residues. The CDR3 loop reads CASSGMGRPYEQYF. The CDR3 DNA sequence: TGTGCCAGCAGCGGAATGGGGAGACCCTACGAGCAGTACTTC. The complete variable domain, with remaining parts taken from reference TRBV11-1 and TRBJ2-7, reads EAEVAQSPRYKITEKSQAVAFWCDPISGHATLYWYRQILGQGPELLVQFQDESVVDDSQLPKDRFSAERLKGVDSTLKIQPAELGDSAMYLCASSGMGRPYEQYFGPGTRLTVT.

In DNA form, the CDR3 reads TGTGCCAGCAGCTACGGAGGCACTGAAGCTTTCTTT. It yields the protein CASSYGGTEAFF. The J gene is TRBJ1-1, the V gene TRBV7-8; D is ambiguous. The CDR3 sequence is 12 residues long. V was cut by 4 bases and J by 4 bases, with 7 bases left in between. Germline V gene lookup returns CDR1 SGHVS and CDR2 FQNEAQ.

V and J are TRBV6-1 and TRBJ1-6; 9 positions agree with TRBD1. Germline CDR1 MNHNS, CDR2 SASEGT. CDR3 length equals 14 residues. The ends lost 6 bases at V and 9 bases at J; junction bases unmatched: 6. The CDR3 DNA follows: TGTGCCAGCAGGCCCGGGACAGGGAGTTCACCCCTCCACTTT. It yields the protein CASRPGTGSSPLHF.

The V and J genes are TRBV5-6 and TRBJ2-7; D perhaps matches TRBD2 (6 bases). Germline V gene lookup returns CDR1 SGHDT and CDR2 YYEEEE. CDR3 length: 14 residues. Trimming left V 0 bases short and J 0 bases short, with 7 bases between. The CDR3 bases are TGTGCCAGCAGCTTGGGCGGGGACTCCTACGAGCAGTACTTC. Its translation is CASSLGGDSYEQYF.